The entry below gives a single T cell receptor beta chain sequence along with its context. As yet, its antigen is unknown. The CDR3 contains 15 residues. V was pared by 3 bases and J by 2 bases, with 6 bases of the junction left unmatched. Germline lookup yields CDR1 LNHNV and CDR2 YYDKDF (reference sequence). This sample was taken from a study of T cell responses to AZD1222 COVID-19 vaccine. This table comes from immunoSEQ multiplex PCR, and its TCRdb copy is limited to in-frame clones, with some not included. The data show 75,000 to 85,000 clones, with approximately 90% seen just once and about 22% held by the top ten. Findings and caveats of the study: Elevations in Spike-specific TCR breadth and depth followed administration of two AZD1222 doses. White British donors predominated, females outnumbered males, and clonal diversity was possibly underestimated. Without day 14 samples, only post-peak T cell repertoires were studied.

The sequenced sample was peripheral blood, obtained on day 0 of AZD1222 vaccination. The origin of this receptor is an adult in good health. The chain recombines TRBV15 with TRBJ1-2; TRBD1 matches at 7 bases. CDR3 DNA: TGTGCCACCAGCAGGACAGGGCGGGCCAACTATGGCTACACCTTC. Its translation is CATSRTGRANYGYTF.